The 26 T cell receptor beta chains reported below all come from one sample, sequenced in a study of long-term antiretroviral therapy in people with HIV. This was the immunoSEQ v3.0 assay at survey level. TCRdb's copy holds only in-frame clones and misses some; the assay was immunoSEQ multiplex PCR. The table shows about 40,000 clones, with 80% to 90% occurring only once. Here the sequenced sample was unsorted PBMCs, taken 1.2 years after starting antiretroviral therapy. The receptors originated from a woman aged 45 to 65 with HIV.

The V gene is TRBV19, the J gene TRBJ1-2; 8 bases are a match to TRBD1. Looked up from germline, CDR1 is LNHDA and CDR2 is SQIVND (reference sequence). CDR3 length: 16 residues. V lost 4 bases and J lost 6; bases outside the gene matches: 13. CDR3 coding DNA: TGTGCCAGTAGTACAACAGGGGGGATTGTTTCGGATGGCTACACCTTC. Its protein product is CASSTTGGIVSDGYTF.

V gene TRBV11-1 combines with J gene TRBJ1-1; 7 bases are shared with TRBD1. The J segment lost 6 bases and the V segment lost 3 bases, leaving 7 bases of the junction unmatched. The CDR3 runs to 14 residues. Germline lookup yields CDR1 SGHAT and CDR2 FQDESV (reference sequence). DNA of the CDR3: TGTGCCAGCAGCTTGACTCCCGGGACAGCTGAAGCTTTCTTT. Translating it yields CASSLTPGTAEAFF.

CDR3 DNA: TGTGCCAGCAGTGAATGGACAGGGGGCTTGGCAACTAATGAAAAACTGTTTTTT. This encodes CASSEWTGGLATNEKLFF. The V gene is TRBV25-1, the J gene TRBJ1-4; the match to TRBD1 covers 11 bases. Germline V gene data show CDR1 as MGHDK and CDR2 as SYGVNS. V lost 1 base, J lost 0 bases, and 4 bases stayed unmatched. The CDR3 is made up of 18 amino acids.

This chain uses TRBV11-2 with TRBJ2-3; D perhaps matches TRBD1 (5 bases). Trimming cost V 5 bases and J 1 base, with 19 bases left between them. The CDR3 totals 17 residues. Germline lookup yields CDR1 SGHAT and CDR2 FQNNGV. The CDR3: CASSERLTAGGTDTQYF. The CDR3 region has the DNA TGTGCCAGCAGCGAACGACTGACAGCCGGAGGCACAGATACGCAGTATTTT.

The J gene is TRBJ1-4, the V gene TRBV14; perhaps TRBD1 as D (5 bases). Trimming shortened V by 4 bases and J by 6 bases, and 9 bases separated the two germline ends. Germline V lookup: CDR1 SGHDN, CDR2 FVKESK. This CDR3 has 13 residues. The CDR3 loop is CASSRGLDEKLFF. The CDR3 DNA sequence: TGTGCCAGCAGCCGGGGACTGGATGAAAAACTGTTTTTT.

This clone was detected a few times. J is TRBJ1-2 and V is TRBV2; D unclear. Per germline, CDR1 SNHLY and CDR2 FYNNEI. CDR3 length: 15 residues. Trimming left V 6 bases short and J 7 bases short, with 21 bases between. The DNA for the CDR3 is TGTGCCAGCAGGGGTTCCGTCTCGAAACGAGTTGGCTACACCTTC. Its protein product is CASRGSVSKRVGYTF.

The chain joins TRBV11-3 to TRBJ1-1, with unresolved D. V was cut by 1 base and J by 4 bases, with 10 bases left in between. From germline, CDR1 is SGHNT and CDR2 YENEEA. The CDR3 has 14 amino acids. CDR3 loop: CASSLGGGATEAFF. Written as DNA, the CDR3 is TGTGCCAGCAGCTTAGGGGGTGGCGCCACTGAAGCTTTCTTT. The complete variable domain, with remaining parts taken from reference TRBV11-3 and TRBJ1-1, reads EAGVVQSPRYKIIEKKQPVAFWCNPISGHNTLYWYLQNLGQGPELLIRYENEEAVDDSQLPKDRFSAERLKGVDSTLKIQPAELGDSAVYLCASSLGGGATEAFFGQGTRLTVV.

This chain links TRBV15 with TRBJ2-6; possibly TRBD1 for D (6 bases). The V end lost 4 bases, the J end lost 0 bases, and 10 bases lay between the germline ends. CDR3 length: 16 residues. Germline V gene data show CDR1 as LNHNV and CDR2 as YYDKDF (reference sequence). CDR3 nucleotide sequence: TGTGCCACCAGCACAGGGGAATTCTCTGGGGCCAACGTCCTGACTTTC. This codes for CATSTGEFSGANVLTF.

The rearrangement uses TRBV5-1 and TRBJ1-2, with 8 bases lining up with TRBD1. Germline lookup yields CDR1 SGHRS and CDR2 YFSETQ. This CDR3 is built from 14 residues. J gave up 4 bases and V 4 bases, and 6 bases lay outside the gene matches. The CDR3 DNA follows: TGCGCCAGCAGCCATACAGGGGGTGGCTATGGCTACACCTTC. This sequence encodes CASSHTGGGYGYTF.

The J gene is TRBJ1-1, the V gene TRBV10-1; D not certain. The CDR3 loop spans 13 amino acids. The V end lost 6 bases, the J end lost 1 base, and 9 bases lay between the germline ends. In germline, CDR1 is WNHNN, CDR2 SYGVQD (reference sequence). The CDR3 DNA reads TGCGCCAGCAGCCTAGAGGGGAACACTGAAGCTTTCTTT. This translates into CASSLEGNTEAFF.

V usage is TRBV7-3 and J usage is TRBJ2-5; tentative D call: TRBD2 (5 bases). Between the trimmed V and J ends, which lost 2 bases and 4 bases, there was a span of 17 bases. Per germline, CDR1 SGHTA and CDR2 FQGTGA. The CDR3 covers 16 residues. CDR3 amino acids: CASSLGSSGPGETQYF. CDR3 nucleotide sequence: TGTGCCAGCAGCTTAGGGTCCAGCGGCCCGGGAGAGACCCAGTACTTC.

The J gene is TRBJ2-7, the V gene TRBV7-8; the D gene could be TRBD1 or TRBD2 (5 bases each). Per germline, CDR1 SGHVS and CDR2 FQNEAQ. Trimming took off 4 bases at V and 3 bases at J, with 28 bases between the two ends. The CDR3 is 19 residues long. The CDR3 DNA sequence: TGTGCCAGCAGCTCCAGAGCAGGGATAAGGCGAGACGACTACTACGAGCAGTACTTC. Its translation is CASSSRAGIRRDDYYEQYF.

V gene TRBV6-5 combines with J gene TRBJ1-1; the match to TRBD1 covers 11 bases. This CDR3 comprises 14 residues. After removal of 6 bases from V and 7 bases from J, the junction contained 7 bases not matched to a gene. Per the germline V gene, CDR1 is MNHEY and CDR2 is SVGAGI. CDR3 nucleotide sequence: TGTGCCAGCAGGGACAGGGGGCGAGTGGGTGAAGCTTTCTTT. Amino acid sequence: CASRDRGRVGEAFF.

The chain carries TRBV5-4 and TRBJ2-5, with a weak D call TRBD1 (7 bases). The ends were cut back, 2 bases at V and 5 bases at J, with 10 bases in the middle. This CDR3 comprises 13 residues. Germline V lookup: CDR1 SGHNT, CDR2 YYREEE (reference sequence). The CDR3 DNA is TGTGCCAGCAGCTTCGGGGGACAGGAGACCCAGTACTTC. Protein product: CASSFGGQETQYF.

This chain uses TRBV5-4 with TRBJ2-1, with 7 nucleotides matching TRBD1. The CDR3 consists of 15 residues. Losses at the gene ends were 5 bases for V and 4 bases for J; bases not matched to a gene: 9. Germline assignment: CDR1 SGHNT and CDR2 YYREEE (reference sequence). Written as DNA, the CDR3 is TGTGCCAGCAGTGAACCGGGACAGAGTTACAATGAGCAGTTCTTC. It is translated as CASSEPGQSYNEQFF. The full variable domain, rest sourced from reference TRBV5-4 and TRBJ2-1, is ETGVTQSPTHLIKTRGQQVTLRCSSQSGHNTVSWYQQALGQGPQFIFQYYREEENGRGNFPPRFSGLQFPNYSSELNVNALELDDSALYLCASSEPGQSYNEQFFGPGTRLTVL.

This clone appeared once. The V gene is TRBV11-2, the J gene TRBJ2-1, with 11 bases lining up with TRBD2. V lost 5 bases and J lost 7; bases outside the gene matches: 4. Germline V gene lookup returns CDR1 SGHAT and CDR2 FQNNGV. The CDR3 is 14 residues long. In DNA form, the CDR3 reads TGTGCCAGCAGCCGAGCTAGCGGGGGGAATGAGCAGTTCTTC. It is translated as CASSRASGGNEQFF.

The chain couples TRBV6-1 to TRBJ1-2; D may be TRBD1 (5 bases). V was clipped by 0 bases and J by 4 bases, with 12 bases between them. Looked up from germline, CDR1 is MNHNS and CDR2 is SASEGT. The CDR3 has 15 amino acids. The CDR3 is CASSEATGTLYGYTF. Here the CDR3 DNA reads TGTGCCAGCAGTGAAGCTACCGGGACTCTCTATGGCTACACCTTC.

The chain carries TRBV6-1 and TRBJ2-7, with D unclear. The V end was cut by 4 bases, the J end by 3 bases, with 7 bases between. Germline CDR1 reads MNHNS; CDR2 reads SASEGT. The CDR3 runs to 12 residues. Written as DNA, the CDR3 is TGTGCCAGCAGTGCAAGGCTCTACGAGCAGTACTTC. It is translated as CASSARLYEQYF.

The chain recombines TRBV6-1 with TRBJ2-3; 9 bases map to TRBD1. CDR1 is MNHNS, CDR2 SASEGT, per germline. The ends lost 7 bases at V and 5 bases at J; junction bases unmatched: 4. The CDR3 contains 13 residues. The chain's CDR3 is CASNPGQGDTQYF. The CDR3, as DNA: TGTGCCAGCAATCCGGGACAGGGAGATACGCAGTATTTT.

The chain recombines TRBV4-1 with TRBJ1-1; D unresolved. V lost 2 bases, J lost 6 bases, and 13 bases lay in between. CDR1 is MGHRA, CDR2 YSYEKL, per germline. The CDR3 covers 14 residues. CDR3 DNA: TGCGCCAGCAGCCAAAGTCCCCTCCGGGCTGAAGCTTTCTTT. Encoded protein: CASSQSPLRAEAFF.

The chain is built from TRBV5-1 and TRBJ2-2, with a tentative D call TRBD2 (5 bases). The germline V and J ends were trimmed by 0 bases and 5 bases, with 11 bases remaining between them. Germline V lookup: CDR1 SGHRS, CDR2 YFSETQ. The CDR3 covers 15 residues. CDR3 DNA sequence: TGCGCCAGCAGCTTGGAGCCGGGGAGAACCGGGGAGCTGTTTTTT. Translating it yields CASSLEPGRTGELFF. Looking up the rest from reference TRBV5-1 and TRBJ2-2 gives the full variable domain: KAGVTQTPRYLIKTRGQQVTLSCSPISGHRSVSWYQQTPGQGLQFLFEYFSETQRNKGNFPGRFSGRQFSNSRSEMNVSTLELGDSALYLCASSLEPGRTGELFFGEGSRLTVL.

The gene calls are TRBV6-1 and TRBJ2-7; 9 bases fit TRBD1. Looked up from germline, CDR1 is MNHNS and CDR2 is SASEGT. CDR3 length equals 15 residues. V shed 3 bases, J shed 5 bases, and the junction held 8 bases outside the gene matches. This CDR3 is CASSDPRDREHEQYF. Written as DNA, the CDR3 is TGTGCCAGCAGTGACCCCCGGGACAGGGAACACGAGCAGTACTTC.

As DNA, the CDR3 is TGCAGCGTCGGCTGGGACAGCTACAATGAGCAGTTCTTC. Amino acid sequence: CSVGWDSYNEQFF. This chain joins TRBV29-1 and TRBJ2-1; 7 bases map to TRBD1. The CDR3 totals 13 residues. V was pared by 6 bases and J by 3 bases, with 5 bases of the junction left unmatched. From germline, CDR1 is SQVTM and CDR2 ANQGSEA.

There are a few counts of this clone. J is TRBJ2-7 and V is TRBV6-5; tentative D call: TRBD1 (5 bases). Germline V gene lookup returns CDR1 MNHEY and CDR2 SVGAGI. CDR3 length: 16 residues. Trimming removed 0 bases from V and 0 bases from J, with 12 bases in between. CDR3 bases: TGTGCCAGCAGTTACTCCCCCAGGGCCATCTCCTACGAGCAGTACTTC. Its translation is CASSYSPRAISYEQYF.

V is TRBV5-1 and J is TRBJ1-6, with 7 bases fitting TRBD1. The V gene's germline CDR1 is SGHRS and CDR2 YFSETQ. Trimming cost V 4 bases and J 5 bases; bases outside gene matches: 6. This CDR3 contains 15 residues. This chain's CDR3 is CASSPLGQNNSPLHF. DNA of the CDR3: TGCGCCAGCAGCCCCCTGGGACAGAATAATTCACCCCTCCACTTT.

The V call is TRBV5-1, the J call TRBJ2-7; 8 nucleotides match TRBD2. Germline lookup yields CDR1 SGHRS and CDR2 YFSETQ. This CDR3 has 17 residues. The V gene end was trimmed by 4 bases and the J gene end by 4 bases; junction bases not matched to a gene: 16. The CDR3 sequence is CASSPWGMTGGRYEQYF. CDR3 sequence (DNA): TGCGCCAGCAGCCCCTGGGGTATGACGGGGGGGCGTTACGAGCAGTACTTC.